This T cell receptor beta chain was found in a study of shared clonotypes between healthy human individuals. Findings and limits, study-wide: Some clonotypes were shared by all four sorted-subset donors, while others were not shared. The non-shared ones had lower generation probabilities than the shared ones. Around 4.7% was the fraction of naive CD4 clonotypes found shared across a few donors.

Turning to this clone: What it recognizes is unknown.

Replicate PCRs run on sorted subsets employed 200 to 250 ng DNA, roughly 30,000 T cell genomes. The data were produced by immunoSEQ multiplex PCR, yet TCRdb's version contains in-frame clones alone and is incomplete. The table records a few million clones, just over 90% of them present only once. The CDR3 spans 14 residues. Between the trimmed V and J ends, which lost 6 bases and 0 bases, there was a span of 11 bases. Germline V gene sequence: CDR1 SNHLY, CDR2 FYNNEI. The sequencing sample was made of naive CD4+ T cells from PBMCs. Subset denoted: CD45RA+ positively selected. This receptor was obtained from a man aged 18 to 29 in good health. Some clones in this sample may be carry-over from other donors' samples. This sequence joins TRBV2 and TRBJ1-2, with D unresolved. The CDR3 DNA is TGTGCCAGCAGCCGGGAGACAACTAACTATGGCTACACCTTC. Its protein is CASSRETTNYGYTF.